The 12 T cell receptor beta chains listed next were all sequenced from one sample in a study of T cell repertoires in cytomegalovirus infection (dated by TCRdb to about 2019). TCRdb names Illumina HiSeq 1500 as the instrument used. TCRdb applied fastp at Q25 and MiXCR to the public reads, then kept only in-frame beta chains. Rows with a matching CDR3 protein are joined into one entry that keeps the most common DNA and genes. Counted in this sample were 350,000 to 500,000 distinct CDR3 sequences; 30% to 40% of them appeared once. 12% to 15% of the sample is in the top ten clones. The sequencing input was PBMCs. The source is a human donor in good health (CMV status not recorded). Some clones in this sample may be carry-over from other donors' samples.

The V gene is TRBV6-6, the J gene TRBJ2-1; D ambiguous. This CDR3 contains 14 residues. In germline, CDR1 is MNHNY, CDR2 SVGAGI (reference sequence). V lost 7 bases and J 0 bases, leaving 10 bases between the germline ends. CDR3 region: CASTRSSSYNEQFF. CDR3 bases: TGTGCCAGCACCCGATCAAGCTCCTACAATGAGCAGTTCTTC.

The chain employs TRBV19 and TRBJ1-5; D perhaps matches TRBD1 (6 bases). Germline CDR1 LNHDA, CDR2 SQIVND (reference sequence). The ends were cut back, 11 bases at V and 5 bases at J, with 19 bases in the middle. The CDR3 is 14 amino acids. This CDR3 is CAADSPWGDQPQHF. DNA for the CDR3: TGTGCCGCGGACAGTCCGTGGGGGGATCAGCCCCAGCATTTT.

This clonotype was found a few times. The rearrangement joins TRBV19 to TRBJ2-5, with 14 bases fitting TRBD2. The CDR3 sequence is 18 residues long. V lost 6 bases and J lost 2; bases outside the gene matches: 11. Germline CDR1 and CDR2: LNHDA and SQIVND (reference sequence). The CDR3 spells CASSLAGLAGGYQETQYF. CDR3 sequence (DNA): TGTGCCAGTAGCCTCGCCGGACTAGCGGGGGGATATCAAGAGACCCAGTACTTC. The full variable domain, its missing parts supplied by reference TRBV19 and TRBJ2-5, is DGGITQSPKYLFRKEGQNVTLSCEQNLNHDAMYWYRQDPGQGLRLIYYSQIVNDFQKGDIAEGYSVSREKKESFPLTVTSAQKNPTAFYLCASSLAGLAGGYQETQYFGPGTRLLVL.

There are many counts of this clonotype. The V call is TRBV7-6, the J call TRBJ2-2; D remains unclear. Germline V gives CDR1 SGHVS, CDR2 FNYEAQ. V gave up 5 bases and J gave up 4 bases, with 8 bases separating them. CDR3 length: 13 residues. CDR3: CASSPRTTGELFF. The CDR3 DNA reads TGTGCCAGCAGCCCCAGAACCACCGGGGAGCTGTTTTTT.

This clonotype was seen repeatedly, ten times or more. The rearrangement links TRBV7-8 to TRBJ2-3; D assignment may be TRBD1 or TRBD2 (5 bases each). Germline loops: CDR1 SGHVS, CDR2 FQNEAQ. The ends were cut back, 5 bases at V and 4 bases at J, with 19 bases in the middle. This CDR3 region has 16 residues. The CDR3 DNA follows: TGTGCCAGCAGCCAAGGAATCCAGAGGGGTGCAGATACGCAGTATTTT. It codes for CASSQGIQRGADTQYF.

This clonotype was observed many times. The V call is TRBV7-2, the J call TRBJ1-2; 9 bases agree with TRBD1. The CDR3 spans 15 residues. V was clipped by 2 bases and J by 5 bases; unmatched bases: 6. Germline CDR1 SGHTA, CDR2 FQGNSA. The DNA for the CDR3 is TGTGCCAGCAGCTTAAGGGACAGGGAAGGATATGGCTACACCTTC. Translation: CASSLRDREGYGYTF.

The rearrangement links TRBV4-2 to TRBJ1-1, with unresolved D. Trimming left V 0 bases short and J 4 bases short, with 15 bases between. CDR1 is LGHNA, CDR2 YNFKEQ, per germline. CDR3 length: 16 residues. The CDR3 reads CASSQDLAGGSTEAFF. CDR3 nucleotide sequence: TGTGCCAGCAGCCAAGATCTAGCGGGCGGTTCCACTGAAGCTTTCTTT.

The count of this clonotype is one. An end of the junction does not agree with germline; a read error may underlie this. The CDR3 spells CASSNVRKQYF. In DNA form, the CDR3 reads TGTGCTAGCAGCAACGTACGTAAGCAGTACTTC. The rearrangement joins TRBV7-2 to TRBJ2-7; D is unclear. The germline V gene encodes CDR1 SGHTA and CDR2 FQGNSA. The CDR3 is 11 residues long. The full variable domain, completed using reference TRBV7-2 and TRBJ2-7, is GAGVSQSPSNKVTEKGKDVELRCDPISGHTALYWYRQSLGQGLEFLIYFQGNSAPDKSGLPSDRFSAERTGGSVSTLTIQRTQQEDSAVYLCASSNVRKQYFGPGTRLTVT.

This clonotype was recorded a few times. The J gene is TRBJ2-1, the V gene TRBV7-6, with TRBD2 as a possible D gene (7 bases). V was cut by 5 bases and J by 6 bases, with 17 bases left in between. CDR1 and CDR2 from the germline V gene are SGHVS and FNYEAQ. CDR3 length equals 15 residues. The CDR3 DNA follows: TGTGCCAGCAGCCCCCCTGGGGGGGGCCGCAATGAGCAGTTCTTC. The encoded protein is CASSPPGGGRNEQFF.

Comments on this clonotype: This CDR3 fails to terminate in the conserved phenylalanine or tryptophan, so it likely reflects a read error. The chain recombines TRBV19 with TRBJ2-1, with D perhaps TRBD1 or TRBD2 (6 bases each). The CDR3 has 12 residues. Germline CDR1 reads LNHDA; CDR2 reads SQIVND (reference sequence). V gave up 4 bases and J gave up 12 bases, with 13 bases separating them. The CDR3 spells CASSSRGDGQFL. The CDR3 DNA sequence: TGTGCCAGTAGTAGTAGGGGGGATGGGCAGTTCTTA.

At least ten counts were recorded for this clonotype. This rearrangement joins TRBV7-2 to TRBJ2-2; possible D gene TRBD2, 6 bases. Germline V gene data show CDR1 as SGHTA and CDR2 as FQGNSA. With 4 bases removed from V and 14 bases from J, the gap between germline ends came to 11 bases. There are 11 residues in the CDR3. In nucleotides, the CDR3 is TGTGCCAGCAGCTCACCGGGAGAACTGTTTTTT. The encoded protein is CASSSPGELFF.

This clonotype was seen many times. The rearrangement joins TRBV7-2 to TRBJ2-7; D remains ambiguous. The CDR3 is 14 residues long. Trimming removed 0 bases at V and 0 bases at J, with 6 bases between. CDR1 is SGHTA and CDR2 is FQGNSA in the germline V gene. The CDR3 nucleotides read TGTGCCAGCAGCTTAGCCTACAACTCCTACGAGCAGTACTTC. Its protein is CASSLAYNSYEQYF.